These T cell receptor beta chains were read from a single sample in a study of technical replicates of blood from a few donors. This table comes from immunoSEQ multiplex PCR, and its TCRdb copy is limited to in-frame clones, with some not included. The sample consists of about 73,000 clones, around 93% of them appearing once. Input material: T cells isolated from PBMCs. Source of these receptors: a human donor in good health. CDR3s include the opening cysteine and the closing phenylalanine or tryptophan. The order of the fields is CDR3 protein, CDR3 DNA, J gene, V gene, clone size, D gene. D genes are given only for firm matches. Not all rows give a size; the values are once, few, many and, for expanded clones, a class.

CATGRQGASYTF | TGTGCCACCGGGCGACAGGGAGCGAGCTACACCTTC | TRBJ1-2 | TRBV15 | . | TRBD1
CASSLGRYEETQYF | TGTGCCAGCAGCTTGGGCAGGTATGAAGAGACCCAGTACTTC | TRBJ2-5 | TRBV5-6 | . | .
CASSLLAEFNNEQFF | TGTGCCAGCAGTTTACTAGCGGAGTTCAACAATGAGCAGTTCTTC | TRBJ2-1 | TRBV27 | . | TRBD2
CASSPPGGANVNEQFF | TGTGCCAGCTCACCACCCGGGGGGGCCAACGTCAATGAGCAGTTCTTC | TRBJ2-1 | TRBV18 | . | TRBD2
CASSWGGQQETQYF | TGCGCCAGCAGCTGGGGGGGACAACAAGAGACCCAGTACTTC | TRBJ2-5 | TRBV5-1 | . | .
CASSSAASGSFGTQYF | TGTGCCAGCAGTTCGGCAGCTAGCGGGAGTTTCGGGACCCAGTACTTC | TRBJ2-5 | TRBV6-5 | . | TRBD2
CASSLGRAYEQYF | TGTGCCAGCAGTTTAGGGCGGGCGTACGAGCAGTACTTC | TRBJ2-7 | TRBV28 | once | .
CSGTVGANEQYF | TGCAGCGGTACGGTCGGTGCCAACGAGCAGTACTTC | TRBJ2-7 | TRBV29-1 | once | .
CASSVGPRPTTNEKLFF | TGTGCCAGCAGCGTAGGTCCGAGGCCGACAACTAATGAAAAACTGTTTTTT | TRBJ1-4 | TRBV9 | . | .
CASSPDYKLFF | TGTGCCAGCAGCCCGGACTACAAATTGTTCTTC | TRBJ2-1 | TRBV11-3 | . | .
CASSPQGADTQYF | TGTGCCAGCAGCCCTCAGGGGGCAGATACGCAGTATTTT | TRBJ2-3 | TRBV7-9 | . | TRBD1
CASTEGRGNEQYF | TGTGCCAGCACCGAAGGGCGGGGGAACGAGCAGTACTTC | TRBJ2-7 | TRBV28 | . | TRBD2
CASSLAASGGPLGTDTQYF | TGCGCCAGCAGCTTGGCTGCTAGCGGGGGTCCGCTGGGCACAGATACGCAGTATTTT | TRBJ2-3 | TRBV5-1 | . | TRBD2
CASSLTGGWTEAFF | TGTGCCAGCAGCCTCACAGGGGGATGGACTGAAGCTTTCTTT | TRBJ1-1 | TRBV5-5 | . | TRBD1
CASSGFLRVNTDTQYF | TGTGCCAGCAGCGGATTTCTGAGGGTGAACACAGATACGCAGTATTTT | TRBJ2-3 | TRBV2 | . | .
CASSTTLDSRFYGYTF | TGTGCCAGCAGCACAACCCTGGACAGTCGCTTCTATGGCTACACCTTC | TRBJ1-2 | TRBV11-3 | . | .
CAWSVRSYEQYF | TGTGCCTGGAGTGTTAGGAGCTACGAGCAGTACTTC | TRBJ2-7 | TRBV30 | . | .
CASSEQQDSPLHF | TGTGCCAGCAGTGAGCAACAGGATTCACCCCTCCACTTT | TRBJ1-6 | TRBV6-1 | . | .
CASSLEGRAKEPQHF | TGCGCCAGCAGCTTGGAGGGCAGGGCCAAGGAGCCCCAGCATTTT | TRBJ1-5 | TRBV5-1 | . | .
CASSEFRGGDQPQHF | TGTGCCAGCAGTGAATTTAGGGGGGGCGATCAGCCCCAGCATTTT | TRBJ1-5 | TRBV6-1 | . | .
CASSPGGLGYNEQFF | TGTGCCAGCAGTCCCGGGGGACTAGGTTACAATGAGCAGTTCTTC | TRBJ2-1 | TRBV28 | . | TRBD2
CASSSIRGQGSYNSPLHF | TGTGCCAGCAGCTCAATAAGGGGACAGGGCTCCTATAATTCACCCCTCCACTTT | TRBJ1-6 | TRBV11-2 | . | TRBD1
CASRSPNRVRLETQYF | TGTGCCAGCAGGTCCCCCAACAGGGTTCGCCTAGAGACCCAGTACTTC | TRBJ2-5 | TRBV28 | . | .
CASSAYEGTGANVLTF | TGTGCCAGCTCAGCCTACGAGGGAACTGGGGCCAACGTCCTGACTTTC | TRBJ2-6 | TRBV18 | once | .
CASSLGTSDGYTF | TGCGCCAGCAGCTTAGGGACATCGGATGGCTACACCTTC | TRBJ1-2 | TRBV5-1 | few | .